This TCR beta chain was captured in a study of blood T cell repertoires in COVID-19 (dated by TCRdb to the early 2020s). Describing the broader study: ImmuneRACE Cohort 3 recovered participants were defined by two consecutive negative NP/OP PCR tests, healthcare professional clearance, or symptom resolution. The collaborator samples originated in the United States, Italy and Spain and spanned the acute and convalescent phases of COVID-19. Samples were obtained from the ongoing ImmuneRACE study (first 160 participants) and from about 1,300 subjects provided by 6 global collaborators. The repertoires were released in a freely available public database intended as a resource for research on the immune response to SARS-CoV-2. Nearly every sample came with metadata listing a de-identified subject ID, COVID-19 status, age in years and sex. Deeply sampled blood TCRbeta repertoires from subjects exposed to, actively infected with, or recovered from COVID-19 were included in the dataset. Where available, HLA class I and class II types were obtained from metadata supplied by the sample provider rather than from assay-based typing. The material from the prospective study consisted of cDNA or gDNA derived from T cells, B-cell-depleted T cells, or PBMCs. Broader findings and caveats from the paper: How much clinical and demographic metadata was included differed by source and by participant, and the metadata was provided uncurated.

From a lookup of the germline V gene, CDR1 and CDR2 are MDHEN and SYDVKM. The CDR3 has 15 amino acids, counting the end cysteine and phenylalanine. Kept here is only the CDR3 DNA, which spans 45 bases and is read in frame from base 1. At the junction V is shortened by 1 base and J by 4 bases, with 13 bases in between. As to this clone: Its antigen is currently not known. No quality values exist for individual bases; no much larger clone is one base distant.

In the prospective study, participants were roughly 18 to 90 years old, resided in around 25 geographic areas of the United States, and were enrolled through a virtual design. To assign participants to cohorts, the prospective study relied on clinical history that participants themselves reported in a screening survey and a study questionnaire. Mobile phlebotomists in the prospective study collected whole blood, serum and a nasopharyngeal or oropharyngeal swab from every participant. Over a roughly 2-month period, participants in the prospective study had the option of providing additional blood draws and questionnaires. Blood samples from the prospective study were shipped frozen or at room temperature prior to DNA extraction. TCRbeta CDR3 regions were amplified from genomic DNA using the immunoSEQ Assay, a bias-controlled multiplex PCR. The authors' analysis ran thus. Nucleated cell counts per sample were estimated from amplification of reference gene primers within the assay. Sequence reads were collapsed and filtered to measure the absolute abundance of every unique TCRbeta CDR3 rearrangement. For each sample, productive Simpson clonality was calculated as the square root of Simpson's diversity index over productive rearrangements. In its TCRdb copy, this immuneACCESS table keeps in-frame sequences only and misses some clones. Where compared with another copy, unresolved V genes explain less than half of these, and the others have no known cause. V, J and clone size derive from that table, while D and trimming were established from the DNA sequence. This sample gives fewer than 250,000 clones in total; around 87% of them show up just once. The ten largest clonotypes hold about 7% of the sample.

The sequence came from a man aged 25-45 years in a cohort exposed to, infected with or recovered from COVID-19 (not recorded which). The sample consisted of PBMCs or T cells enriched from blood (not recorded which). Recombination connected TRBV28 to TRBJ1-2; a tentative D call is TRBD1 (6 bases match). Read as DNA, the sequence is TGTGCCAGCAGTTTATCAGGGGTCGGATTCTATGGCTACACCTTC. Its translation is CASSLSGVGFYGYTF.